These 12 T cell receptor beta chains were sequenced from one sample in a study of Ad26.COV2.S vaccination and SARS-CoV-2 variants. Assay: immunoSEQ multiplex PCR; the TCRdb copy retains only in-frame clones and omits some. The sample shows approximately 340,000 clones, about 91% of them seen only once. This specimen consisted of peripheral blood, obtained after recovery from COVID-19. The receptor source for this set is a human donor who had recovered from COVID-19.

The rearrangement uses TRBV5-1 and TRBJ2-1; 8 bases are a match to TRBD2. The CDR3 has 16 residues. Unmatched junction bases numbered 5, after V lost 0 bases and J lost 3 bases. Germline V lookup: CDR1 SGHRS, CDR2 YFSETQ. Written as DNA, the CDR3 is TGCGCCAGCAGCTTGGTGGGCGGGGGGTTCTACAATGAGCAGTTCTTC. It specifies CASSLVGGGFYNEQFF.

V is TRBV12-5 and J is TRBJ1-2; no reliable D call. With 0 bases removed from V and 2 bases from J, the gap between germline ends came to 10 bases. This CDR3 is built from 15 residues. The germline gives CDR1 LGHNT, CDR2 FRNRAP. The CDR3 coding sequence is TGTGCTAGTGGTTTGGTACCCCAAGGGAACTATGGCTACACCTTC. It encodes CASGLVPQGNYGYTF.

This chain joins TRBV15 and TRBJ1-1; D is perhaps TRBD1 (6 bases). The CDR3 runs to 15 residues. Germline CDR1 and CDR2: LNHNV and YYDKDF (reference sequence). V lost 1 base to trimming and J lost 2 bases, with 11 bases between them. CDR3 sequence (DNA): TGTGCCACCAGCAGAGGGGGGGCTAGCAACACTGAAGCTTTCTTT. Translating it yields CATSRGGASNTEAFF.

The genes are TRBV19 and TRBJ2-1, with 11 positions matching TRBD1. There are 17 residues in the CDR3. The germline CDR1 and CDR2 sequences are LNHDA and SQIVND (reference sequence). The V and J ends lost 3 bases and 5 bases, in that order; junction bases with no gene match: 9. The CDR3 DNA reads TGTGCCAGTAGTATCCGGCTCGGGGACAGGGGGAACAATGAGCAGTTCTTC. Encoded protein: CASSIRLGDRGNNEQFF. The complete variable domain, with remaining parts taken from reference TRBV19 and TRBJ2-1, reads DGGITQSPKYLFRKEGQNVTLSCEQNLNHDAMYWYRQDPGQGLRLIYYSQIVNDFQKGDIAEGYSVSREKKESFPLTVTSAQKNPTAFYLCASSIRLGDRGNNEQFFGPGTRLTVL.

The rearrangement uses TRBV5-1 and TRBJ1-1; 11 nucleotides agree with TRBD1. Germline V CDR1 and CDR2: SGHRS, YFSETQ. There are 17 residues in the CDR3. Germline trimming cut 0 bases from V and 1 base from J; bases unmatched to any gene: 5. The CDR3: CASSLAGTGGRNTEAFF. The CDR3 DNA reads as TGCGCCAGCAGCTTGGCCGGGACAGGGGGACGGAACACTGAAGCTTTCTTT.

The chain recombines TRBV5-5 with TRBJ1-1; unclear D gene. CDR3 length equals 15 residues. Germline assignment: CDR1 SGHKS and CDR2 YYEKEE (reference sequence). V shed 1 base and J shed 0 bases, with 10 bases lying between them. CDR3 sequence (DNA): TGTGCCAGCAGCTTGCTCTGGGCGATGAACACTGAAGCTTTCTTT. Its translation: CASSLLWAMNTEAFF. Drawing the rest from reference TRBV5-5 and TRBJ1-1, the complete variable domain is DAGVTQSPTHLIKTRGQQVTLRCSPISGHKSVSWYQQVLGQGPQFIFQYYEKEERGRGNFPDRFSARQFPNYSSELNVNALLLGDSALYLCASSLLWAMNTEAFFGQGTRLTVV.

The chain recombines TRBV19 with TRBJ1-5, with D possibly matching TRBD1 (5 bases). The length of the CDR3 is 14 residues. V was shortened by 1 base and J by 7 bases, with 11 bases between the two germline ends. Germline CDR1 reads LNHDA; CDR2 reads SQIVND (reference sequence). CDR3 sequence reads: CASSIAGRGQPQHF. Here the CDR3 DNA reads TGTGCCAGTAGTATAGCCGGGAGGGGACAGCCCCAGCATTTT.

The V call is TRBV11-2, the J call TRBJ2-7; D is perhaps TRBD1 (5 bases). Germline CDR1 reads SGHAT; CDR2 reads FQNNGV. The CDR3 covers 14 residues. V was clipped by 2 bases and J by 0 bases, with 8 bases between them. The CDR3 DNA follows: TGTGCCAGCAGCTTAAATAGGGGCTCCTACGAGCAGTACTTC. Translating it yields CASSLNRGSYEQYF.

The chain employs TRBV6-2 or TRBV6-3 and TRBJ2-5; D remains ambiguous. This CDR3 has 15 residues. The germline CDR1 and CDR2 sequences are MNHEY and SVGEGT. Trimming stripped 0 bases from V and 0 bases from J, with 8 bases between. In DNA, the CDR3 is TGTGCCAGCAGTTACTCCGCGTCCGACCAAGAGACCCAGTACTTC. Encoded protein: CASSYSASDQETQYF.

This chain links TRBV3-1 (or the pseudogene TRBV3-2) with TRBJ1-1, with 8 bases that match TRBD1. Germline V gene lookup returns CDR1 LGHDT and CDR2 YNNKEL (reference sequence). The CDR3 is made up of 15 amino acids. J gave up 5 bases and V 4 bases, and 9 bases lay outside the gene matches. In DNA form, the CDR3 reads TGTGCCAGCAGCCGTTCAGCAGGGGGCTGGACTGAAGCTTTCTTT. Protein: CASSRSAGGWTEAFF.

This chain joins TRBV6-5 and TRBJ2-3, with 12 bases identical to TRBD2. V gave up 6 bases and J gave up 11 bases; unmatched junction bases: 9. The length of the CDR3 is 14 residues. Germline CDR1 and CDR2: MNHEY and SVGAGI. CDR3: CASSPLLAGGEQYF. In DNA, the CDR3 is TGTGCCAGCAGCCCCCTCCTAGCGGGGGGGGAGCAGTATTTT.

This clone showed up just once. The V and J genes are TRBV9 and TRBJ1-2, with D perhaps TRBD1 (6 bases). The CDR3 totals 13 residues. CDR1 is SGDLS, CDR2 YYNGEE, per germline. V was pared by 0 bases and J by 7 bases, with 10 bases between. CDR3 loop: CASSVGGAAGYTF. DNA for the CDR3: TGTGCCAGCAGCGTAGGGGGGGCAGCTGGCTACACCTTC. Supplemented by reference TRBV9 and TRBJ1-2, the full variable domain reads DSGVTQTPKHLITATGQRVTLRCSPRSGDLSVYWYQQSLDQGLQFLIQYYNGEERAKGNILERFSAQQFPDLHSELNLSSLELGDSALYFCASSVGGAAGYTFGSGTRLTVV.